The 25 T cell receptor beta chains below come from one sample, sequenced in a study of CD8 T cells in Susac syndrome. Roughly 0.45 to 1 ug RNA was reverse transcribed with random hexamers. TCRdb re-called the immunoSEQ multiplex PCR reads through MiXCR, storing one row per CDR3 protein. The repertoire holds 200,000 or so distinct CDR3 sequences, with around 96% as singletons. Sequenced material: CD4+ T cells from PBMCs. The receptors were gathered from a human donor with multiple sclerosis.

The rearrangement links TRBV3-1 to TRBJ2-2, with unresolved D. The CDR3 loop spans 14 amino acids. The germline V gene encodes CDR1 LGHDT and CDR2 YNNKEL (reference sequence). Trimming shortened V by 4 bases and J by 4 bases, and 10 bases separated the two germline ends. The CDR3 loop reads CASSPGVFTGELFF. The CDR3 bases are TGTGCCAGCAGCCCAGGAGTTTTCACCGGGGAGCTGTTTTTT.

The chain joins TRBV30 to TRBJ2-3, with D perhaps being TRBD1 or TRBD2 (6 bases each). With 4 bases removed from V and 1 base from J, the gap between germline ends came to 15 bases. CDR1 is GTSNPN, CDR2 SVGIG, per germline (reference sequence). The CDR3 is 15 amino acids. CDR3 protein: CAWTRKGGGTDTQYF. CDR3 bases: TGTGCCTGGACTCGGAAGGGGGGAGGCACAGATACGCAGTATTTT. The whole variable domain, filled in from reference TRBV30 and TRBJ2-3, reads SQTIHQWPATLVQPVGSPLSLECTVEGTSNPNLYWYRQAAGRGLQLLFYSVGIGQISSEVPQNLSASRPQDRQFILSSKKLLLSDSGFYLCAWTRKGGGTDTQYFGPGTRLTVL.

This clonotype was detected a few times. CDR3 protein: CATGEGYGYTF. As DNA, the CDR3 is TGTGCCACCGGGGAGGGATATGGCTACACCTTC. The rearrangement joins TRBV24-1 to TRBJ1-2; D unresolved. This CDR3 spans 11 amino acids. Trimming stripped 9 bases from V and 5 bases from J, with 9 bases between. Per the germline V gene, CDR1 is KGHDR and CDR2 is SFDVKD.

The J gene is TRBJ2-5, the V gene TRBV30, with D possibly being TRBD1 (6 bases). The CDR3 is made up of 13 amino acids. Trimming took 3 bases from V and 5 from J, leaving 13 bases between them. From germline, CDR1 is GTSNPN and CDR2 SVGIG (reference sequence). The CDR3 region has the DNA TGTGCCTGGAGCCCACAGGGTCGGGAGACCCAGTACTTC. As protein: CAWSPQGRETQYF.

V is TRBV7-9 and J is TRBJ1-2, with 8 bases fitting TRBD1. The V and J ends lost 5 bases and 6 bases, in that order; junction bases with no gene match: 5. In germline, CDR1 is SEHNR, CDR2 FQNEAQ (reference sequence). There are 13 residues in the CDR3. The CDR3, as DNA: TGTGCCAGCAGCACCCGACAGGGGAATGGCTACACCTTC. Translation gives CASSTRQGNGYTF.

The rearrangement links TRBV3-1 to TRBJ1-1; D call uncertain. V dropped 1 base and J dropped 9 bases, with 9 bases sitting between them. CDR1 and CDR2 from the germline V gene are LGHDT and YNNKEL (reference sequence). The CDR3 runs 12 residues. CDR3 nucleotides: TGTGCCAGCAGCCAAGGCGTAGTTAAAGCTTTCTTT. Encoded protein: CASSQGVVKAFF.

V usage is TRBV3-1 and J usage is TRBJ2-6, with D uncertain. Between the trimmed V and J ends, which lost 1 base and 12 bases, there was a span of 13 bases. The CDR3 length is 14 residues. Germline CDR1 is LGHDT and CDR2 is YNNKEL (reference sequence). CDR3 sequence (DNA): TGTGCCAGCAGCCAAGTGGGCACCACCAGCGTCCTGACTTTC. This translates into CASSQVGTTSVLTF.

The V gene is TRBV29-1, the J gene TRBJ2-5; 10 bases line up with TRBD1. Trimming removed 1 base from V and 3 bases from J; junction bases left unmatched: 5. Per germline, CDR1 SQVTM and CDR2 ANQGSEA. The CDR3 consists of 15 residues. Written as DNA, the CDR3 is TGCAGCGTTGAAGTTTCCGGGACAGGGGAAGAGACCCAGTACTTC. It translates to CSVEVSGTGEETQYF.

The genes are TRBV9 and TRBJ2-1; D is perhaps TRBD1 (7 bases). Per the germline V gene, CDR1 is SGDLS and CDR2 is YYNGEE. The CDR3 length is 14 residues. V lost 4 bases, J lost 7 bases, and 15 bases lay in between. For the CDR3, the DNA is TGTGCCAGCAGCAGACAGGGACTTGGTAATGAGCAGTTCTTC. It yields the protein CASSRQGLGNEQFF.

The chain carries TRBV11-2 and TRBJ2-1, with 8 bases matching TRBD2. The CDR3 has 15 residues. Germline CDR1 SGHAT, CDR2 FQNNGV. V lost 5 bases and J lost 10; bases outside the gene matches: 13. This CDR3 reads CASSPLAGPLREQFF. The CDR3 DNA is TGTGCCAGCAGCCCGTTAGCGGGGCCCCTCAGGGAGCAGTTCTTC.

CDR3 nucleotides: TGCAGTGCTATATCGGGCGCTAGCACAGATACGCAGTATTTT. Protein sequence: CSAISGASTDTQYF. The chain couples TRBV20-1 to TRBJ2-3; unclear D gene. The germline V gene encodes CDR1 DFQATT and CDR2 SNEGSKA (reference sequence). The V and J ends lost 4 bases and 0 bases respectively, with 11 bases between them. The CDR3 runs to 14 residues.

The rearrangement uses TRBV13 and TRBJ2-2, with D uncertain. CDR1 and CDR2 (germline): PRHDT, FYEKMQ (reference sequence). With 5 bases removed from V and 8 bases from J, the gap between germline ends came to 9 bases. The CDR3 is 12 residues long. The DNA for the CDR3 is TGTGCCAGCAGCCCCCCGAAGGGGGAGCTGTTTTTT. Residues: CASSPPKGELFF.

This rearrangement joins TRBV12-3 or TRBV12-4 to TRBJ2-1; D is ambiguous. V was trimmed by 5 bases and J by 8 bases, leaving 7 bases between them. This CDR3 region has 11 residues. CDR3 region: CASSRPHEQFF. Written as DNA, the CDR3 is TGTGCCAGCAGTCGGCCCCATGAGCAGTTCTTC.

This clonotype has just one count. The V and J genes are TRBV5-8 and TRBJ1-3; D is uncertain. Trimming cost V 0 bases and J 7 bases, with 11 bases left between them. The CDR3 sequence is 14 residues long. Germline V gives CDR1 SGHTS, CDR2 YDEGEE. The CDR3 coding sequence is TGTGCCAGCAGCTTGGGTAGGGAAGTGAACACCATATATTTT. Translation gives CASSLGREVNTIYF.

This chain joins TRBV6-6 and TRBJ1-2; the match to TRBD1 covers 7 bases. This CDR3 has 13 residues. Germline V gene lookup returns CDR1 MNHNY and CDR2 SVGAGI (reference sequence). V lost 10 bases, J lost 2 bases, and 7 bases stayed unmatched. DNA for the CDR3: TGTGCCACGACGACAGGGACCAACTATGGCTACACCTTC. Protein product: CATTTGTNYGYTF.

The gene calls are TRBV9 and TRBJ1-1; D not certain. Trimming stripped 0 bases from V and 1 base from J, with 7 bases between. Germline V gives CDR1 SGDLS, CDR2 YYNGEE. The CDR3 is 14 amino acids. The CDR3 protein is CASSVGPANTEAFF. The CDR3 DNA follows: TGTGCCAGCAGCGTAGGTCCCGCGAACACTGAAGCTTTCTTT. The full variable domain, with the rest looked up from reference TRBV9 and TRBJ1-1, is DSGVTQTPKHLITATGQRVTLRCSPRSGDLSVYWYQQSLDQGLQFLIQYYNGEERAKGNILERFSAQQFPDLHSELNLSSLELGDSALYFCASSVGPANTEAFFGQGTRLTVV.

The sample holds one count of this clonotype. V usage is TRBV29-1 and J usage is TRBJ2-7; no firm D call. The CDR3 has 13 residues. V was clipped by 4 bases and J by 3 bases, with 13 bases between them. In germline, CDR1 is SQVTM, CDR2 ANQGSEA. The CDR3 nucleotides are TGCAGCGTTGTAACGTACTCCAACTACGAGCAGTACTTC. It yields the protein CSVVTYSNYEQYF.

In its sample, this clonotype was seen once. V is TRBV15 and J is TRBJ2-5, with TRBD2 as a possible D gene (6 bases). V lost 9 bases and J 2 bases, leaving 13 bases between the germline ends. This CDR3 has 13 residues. Looked up from germline, CDR1 is LNHNV and CDR2 is YYDKDF (reference sequence). The CDR3 sequence is CATSWGVQETQYF. Here the CDR3 DNA reads TGTGCCACATCCTGGGGGGTGCAAGAGACCCAGTACTTC.

V usage is TRBV2 and J usage is TRBJ2-7, with 10 bases matching TRBD1. Looked up from germline, CDR1 is SNHLY and CDR2 is FYNNEI. V lost 3 bases and J lost 2; bases outside the gene matches: 1. This CDR3 region has 14 residues. The CDR3 DNA sequence: TGTGCCAGCAGTGAGGGGACAGGGGCCTACGAGCAGTACTTC. Its protein is CASSEGTGAYEQYF. Filled out from reference TRBV2 and TRBJ2-7, the complete variable domain reads EPEVTQTPSHQVTQMGQEVILRCVPISNHLYFYWYRQILGQKVEFLVSFYNNEISEKSEIFDDQFSVERPDGSNFTLKIRSTKLEDSAMYFCASSEGTGAYEQYFGPGTRLTVT.

This chain connects TRBV29-1 to TRBJ2-1; 9 bases match TRBD2. This CDR3 contains 16 residues. The V and J ends lost 7 bases and 7 bases, in that order; junction bases with no gene match: 17. Germline values: CDR1 SQVTM, CDR2 ANQGSEA. CDR3 region: CSALPLAGPKGNEQFF. As DNA, the CDR3 is TGCAGCGCCTTGCCCCTAGCGGGACCTAAGGGGAATGAGCAGTTCTTC.

The gene calls are TRBV5-6 and TRBJ2-3; TRBD1 agrees at 7 bases. Trimming cost V 2 bases and J 2 bases; bases outside gene matches: 2. From germline, CDR1 is SGHDT and CDR2 YYEEEE. This CDR3 is 14 amino acids long. CDR3: CASSLQGFTDTQYF. CDR3 nucleotide sequence: TGTGCCAGCAGCTTACAGGGGTTCACAGATACGCAGTATTTT.

The chain combines TRBV28 with TRBJ1-1; D gene uncertain. This CDR3 spans 12 amino acids. Germline CDR1 reads MDHEN; CDR2 reads SYDVKM. The V gene lost 10 bases and the J gene lost 4 bases, with 13 bases spanning the gap. The CDR3 loop is CATRKTFTEAFF. The CDR3 DNA reads as TGTGCCACCCGGAAGACTTTCACTGAAGCTTTCTTT.

The chain couples TRBV4-1 to TRBJ1-2; a possible D gene is TRBD1 (6 bases). There are 15 residues in the CDR3. Germline CDR1 reads MGHRA; CDR2 reads YSYEKL. Trimming pared 5 bases from V and 0 bases from J, leaving 13 bases between. The CDR3 protein is CASSFSRGSNYGYTF. The CDR3 DNA sequence: TGCGCCAGCAGCTTCTCAAGGGGGTCTAACTATGGCTACACCTTC.

The chain combines TRBV19 with TRBJ2-5; no firm D call. Deletions cut 5 bases from V and 2 bases from J, with 6 bases between. In germline, CDR1 is LNHDA, CDR2 SQIVND (reference sequence). There are 12 residues in the CDR3. CDR3: CASSFDQETQYF. The CDR3 nucleotides read TGTGCCAGTAGTTTCGATCAAGAGACCCAGTACTTC.

The chain carries TRBV9 and TRBJ2-2; unclear D gene. Germline V gene lookup returns CDR1 SGDLS and CDR2 YYNGEE. With 0 bases removed from V and 7 bases from J, the gap between germline ends came to 13 bases. The CDR3 is made up of 15 amino acids. The CDR3 coding sequence is TGTGCCAGCAGCGTAGTGGCATCTCCCCGCGGGGAGCTGTTTTTT. Its translation: CASSVVASPRGELFF.